Each of the 9 T cell receptor beta chains below was sequenced from the same sample in a study of cytomegalovirus exposure and HLA in healthy donors (dated by TCRdb to about 2017). Library preparation employed the immunoSEQ multiplex PCR assay. The multiplex PCR relied on a mix of 60 forward primers for TCR Vbeta segments and 13 reverse primers for TCR Jbeta segments. Imported from immuneACCESS, the table was reduced by TCRdb to in-frame sequences with V and J called. These copies leave out some clones; in studies compared against another copy, an unresolved V gene accounts for under half, and the cause of the remainder is not known. This sample holds about 130,000 clones; 8.5% were observed only once. The ten largest clones represent less than 7% of the sample. The specimen sequenced was PBMCs. The receptors here all came from a man between 35 and 55 years old in good health and CMV-seronegative.

This clone turned up a few times. The genes are TRBV13 and TRBJ2-1; no reliable D call. CDR3 length: 14 amino acids. V was trimmed by 0 bases and J by 10 bases, leaving 13 bases between them. Germline lookup yields CDR1 PRHDT and CDR2 FYEKMQ (reference sequence). This chain's CDR3 is CASSLGLRLEEQFF. CDR3 nucleotide sequence: TGTGCCAGCAGCTTAGGCCTAAGGTTGGAGGAGCAGTTCTTC.

This chain connects TRBV6-5 to TRBJ1-3; D possibly corresponds to TRBD1 (6 bases). Trimming stripped 10 bases from V and 5 bases from J, with 12 bases between. The germline gives CDR1 MNHEY, CDR2 SVGAGI. The length of the CDR3 is 12 residues. CDR3: CATRTARNTIYF. CDR3 nucleotides: TGTGCCACCCGGACAGCTAGAAACACCATATATTTT.

This clone was counted only a few times. The sample carries other DNA sequences with the same CDR3. The rearrangement links TRBV5-1 to TRBJ2-7; 7 nucleotides match TRBD1. The CDR3 is 14 amino acids. J lost 0 bases, V lost 4 bases, and 4 bases had no gene match. CDR1 is SGHRS, CDR2 YFSETQ, per germline. CDR3 protein: CASSPGQLSYEQYF. CDR3 in DNA: TGCGCCAGCAGCCCGGGACAGCTCTCCTACGAGCAGTACTTC.

This clone came up a few times. This chain links TRBV30 with TRBJ2-5; TRBD2 agrees at 12 bases. J gave up 5 bases and V 3 bases, and 10 bases lay outside the gene matches. The CDR3 runs 16 residues. Germline V CDR1 and CDR2: GTSNPN, SVGIG (reference sequence). In DNA form, the CDR3 reads TGTGCCTGGAGGACCGGACTAGCGGGGTTTGGTGAGACCCAGTACTTC. Its protein is CAWRTGLAGFGETQYF.

This clone was seen a handful of times. The genes are TRBV15 and TRBJ2-7, with TRBD2 matching 9 bases. V trimming: 1 base; J trimming: 2 bases; junction bases outside the gene matches: 9. The germline CDR1 and CDR2 sequences are LNHNV and YYDKDF (reference sequence). There are 17 residues in the CDR3. CDR3 DNA sequence: TGTGCCACCAGCAGAGGGGCGGCGGGGGGGCCTCCCTACGAGCAGTACTTC. Residues: CATSRGAAGGPPYEQYF. Together with reference TRBV15 and TRBJ2-7, the CDR3 gives the full variable domain: DAMVIQNPRYQVTQFGKPVTLSCSQTLNHNVMYWYQQKSSQAPKLLFHYYDKDFNNEADTPDNFQSRRPNTSFCFLDIRSPGLGDTAMYLCATSRGAAGGPPYEQYFGPGTRLTVT.

This clone was observed a handful of times. This chain links TRBV2 with TRBJ1-1; D is unresolved. The CDR3 extends over 12 amino acids. Trimming removed 2 bases at V and 3 bases at J, with 4 bases between. Germline V gives CDR1 SNHLY, CDR2 FYNNEI. This CDR3 is CASSEQYTEAFF. For the CDR3, the DNA is TGTGCCAGCAGTGAACAATACACTGAAGCTTTCTTT.

This chain uses TRBV7-2 with TRBJ2-1; TRBD2 aligns across 12 bases. The CDR3 sequence is 15 residues long. The V and J ends lost 3 bases and 7 bases, in that order; junction bases with no gene match: 4. The V gene's germline CDR1 is SGHTA and CDR2 FQGNSA. The CDR3 DNA is TGTGCCAGCAGCTTCCTAGCGGGGGGGCCGAATGAGCAGTTCTTC. Translated, it gives CASSFLAGGPNEQFF.

The rearrangement joins TRBV6-1 to TRBJ2-7; the match to TRBD1 covers 8 bases. The CDR3 runs 14 residues. Germline V gene lookup returns CDR1 MNHNS and CDR2 SASEGT. The V gene end was trimmed by 0 bases and the J gene end by 7 bases; junction bases not matched to a gene: 5. The CDR3 bases are TGTGCCAGCAGTGAAGCGCAGGGGGCGCGAGAGCAGTACTTC. Protein sequence: CASSEAQGAREQYF.

V gene TRBV4-2 combines with J gene TRBJ2-3, with a tentative D call TRBD2 (7 bases). The CDR3 runs 17 residues. Germline V gives CDR1 LGHNA, CDR2 YNFKEQ. V was shortened by 3 bases and J by 7 bases, with 23 bases between the two germline ends. CDR3 region: CASSQATGAGAVNTQYF. In nucleotides, the CDR3 is TGTGCCAGCAGCCAGGCCACTGGGGCGGGGGCAGTGAATACGCAGTATTTT.